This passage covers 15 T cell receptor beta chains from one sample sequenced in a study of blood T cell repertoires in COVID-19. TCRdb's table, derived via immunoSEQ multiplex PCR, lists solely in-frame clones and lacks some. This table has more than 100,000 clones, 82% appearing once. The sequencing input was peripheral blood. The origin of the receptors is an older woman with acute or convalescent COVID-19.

This CDR3 reads CASSWGRVGRQKLFF. CDR3 coding DNA: TGTGCCAGCAGTTGGGGGAGGGTCGGTCGGCAAAAACTGTTTTTT. The chain recombines TRBV6-2 or TRBV6-3 with TRBJ1-4, with D maybe TRBD1 (5 bases). Germline V CDR1 and CDR2: MNHEY, SVGEGT. This CDR3 contains 15 residues. Trimming removed 4 bases from V and 9 bases from J, with 18 bases in between.

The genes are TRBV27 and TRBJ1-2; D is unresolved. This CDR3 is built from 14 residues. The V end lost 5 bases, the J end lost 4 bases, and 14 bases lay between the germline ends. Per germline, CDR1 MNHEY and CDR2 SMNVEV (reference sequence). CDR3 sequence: CASSPQASAYGYTF. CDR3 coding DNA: TGTGCCAGCAGTCCGCAGGCCTCGGCCTATGGCTACACCTTC.

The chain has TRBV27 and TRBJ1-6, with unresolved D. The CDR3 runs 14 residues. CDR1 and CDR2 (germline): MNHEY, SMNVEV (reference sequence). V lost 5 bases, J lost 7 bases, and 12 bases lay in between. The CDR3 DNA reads TGTGCCAGCAGTGCCAGACAAGGAAATTCACCCCTCCACTTT. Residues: CASSARQGNSPLHF.

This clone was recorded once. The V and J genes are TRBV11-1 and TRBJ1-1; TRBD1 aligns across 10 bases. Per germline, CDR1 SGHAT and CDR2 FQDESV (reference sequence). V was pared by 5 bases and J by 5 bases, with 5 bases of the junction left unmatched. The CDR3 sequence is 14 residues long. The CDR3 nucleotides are TGTGCCAGCAGCCTTGACAGGGGGCAAACTGAAGCTTTCTTT. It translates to CASSLDRGQTEAFF.

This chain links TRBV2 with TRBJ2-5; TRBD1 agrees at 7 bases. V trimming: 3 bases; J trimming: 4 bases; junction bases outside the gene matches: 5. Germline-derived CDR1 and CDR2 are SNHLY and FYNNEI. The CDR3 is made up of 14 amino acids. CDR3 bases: TGTGCCAGCAGTGATCAAGGGGGCGGAGAGACCCAGTACTTC. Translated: CASSDQGGGETQYF.

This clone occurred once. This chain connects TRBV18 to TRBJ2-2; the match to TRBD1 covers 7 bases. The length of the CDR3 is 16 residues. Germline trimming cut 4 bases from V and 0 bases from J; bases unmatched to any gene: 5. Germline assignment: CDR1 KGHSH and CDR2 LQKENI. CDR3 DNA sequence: TGTGCCAGCTCACACGACAGGGTCCCGAACACCGGGGAGCTGTTTTTT. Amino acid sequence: CASSHDRVPNTGELFF.

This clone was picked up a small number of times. For the CDR3, the DNA is TGTGCTAGTGGTTTGGTACAGGGACAGGTTATCGGCGGCTACACCTTC. It yields the protein CASGLVQGQVIGGYTF. The chain links TRBV12-5 to TRBJ1-2; TRBD1 matches at 8 bases. This CDR3 comprises 16 residues. The ends lost 0 bases at V and 8 bases at J; junction bases unmatched: 11. Germline-derived CDR1 and CDR2 are LGHNT and FRNRAP. Using reference TRBV12-5 and TRBJ1-2 for the parts outside the CDR3, the full variable domain is DARVTQTPRHKVTEMGQEVTMRCQPILGHNTVFWYRQTMMQGLELLAYFRNRAPLDDSGMPKDRFSAEMPDATLATLKIQPSEPRDSAVYFCASGLVQGQVIGGYTFGSGTRLTVV.

This CDR3 is CSASPWPLGDSPLHF. Here the CDR3 DNA reads TGCAGTGCTAGTCCTTGGCCCCTAGGAGATTCACCCCTCCACTTT. The rearrangement uses TRBV20-1 and TRBJ1-6; unclear D gene. The V gene lost 3 bases and the J gene lost 8 bases, with 17 bases spanning the gap. There are 15 residues in the CDR3. Germline V gene lookup returns CDR1 DFQATT and CDR2 SNEGSKA (reference sequence).

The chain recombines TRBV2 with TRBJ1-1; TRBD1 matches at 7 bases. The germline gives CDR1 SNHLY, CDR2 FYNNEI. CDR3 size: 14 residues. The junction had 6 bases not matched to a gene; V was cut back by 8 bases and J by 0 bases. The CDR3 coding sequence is TGTGCCAGCGGTATGGGACAGTTGAACACTGAAGCTTTCTTT. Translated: CASGMGQLNTEAFF.

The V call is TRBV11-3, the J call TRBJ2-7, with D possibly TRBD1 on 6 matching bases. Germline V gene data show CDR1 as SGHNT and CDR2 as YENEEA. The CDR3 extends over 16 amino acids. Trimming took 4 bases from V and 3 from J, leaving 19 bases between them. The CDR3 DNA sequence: TGTGCCAGCAGCTACCGTTACAGGGAAGGGGACTACGAGCAGTACTTC. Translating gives CASSYRYREGDYEQYF. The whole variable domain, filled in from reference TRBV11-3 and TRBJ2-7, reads EAGVVQSPRYKIIEKKQPVAFWCNPISGHNTLYWYLQNLGQGPELLIRYENEEAVDDSQLPKDRFSAERLKGVDSTLKIQPAELGDSAVYLCASSYRYREGDYEQYFGPGTRLTVT.

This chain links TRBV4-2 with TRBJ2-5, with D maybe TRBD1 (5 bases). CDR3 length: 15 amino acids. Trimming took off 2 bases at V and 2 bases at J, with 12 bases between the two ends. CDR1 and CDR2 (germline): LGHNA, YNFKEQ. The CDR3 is CASSQRAGAQETQYF. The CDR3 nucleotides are TGTGCCAGCAGCCAAAGGGCTGGGGCGCAAGAGACCCAGTACTTC.

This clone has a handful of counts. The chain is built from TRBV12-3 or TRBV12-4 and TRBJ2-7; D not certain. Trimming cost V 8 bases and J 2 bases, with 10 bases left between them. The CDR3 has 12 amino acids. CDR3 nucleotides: TGTGCCAGCCTCAAGTGGCCCTACGAGCAGTACTTC. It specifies CASLKWPYEQYF.

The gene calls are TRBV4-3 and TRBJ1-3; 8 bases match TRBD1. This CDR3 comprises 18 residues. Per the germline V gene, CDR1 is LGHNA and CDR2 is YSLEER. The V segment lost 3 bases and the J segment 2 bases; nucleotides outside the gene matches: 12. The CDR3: CASSHRLVSTGAGNTIYF. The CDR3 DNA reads TGCGCCAGCAGCCATCGACTCGTGTCGACAGGGGCTGGAAACACCATATATTTT.

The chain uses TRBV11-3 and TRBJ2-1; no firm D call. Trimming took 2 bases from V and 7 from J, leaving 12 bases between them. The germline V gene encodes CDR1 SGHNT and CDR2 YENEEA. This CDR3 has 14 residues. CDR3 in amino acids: CASSLPPSQNEQFF. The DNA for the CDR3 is TGTGCCAGCAGCTTACCTCCCTCTCAGAATGAGCAGTTCTTC.

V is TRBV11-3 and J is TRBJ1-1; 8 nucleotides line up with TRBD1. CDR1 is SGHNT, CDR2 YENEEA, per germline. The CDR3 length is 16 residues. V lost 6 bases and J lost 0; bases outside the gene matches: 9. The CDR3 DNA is TGTGCCAGCAGATCCGGACAGGGACCCATGAACACTGAAGCTTTCTTT. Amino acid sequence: CASRSGQGPMNTEAFF.